This record concerns one TCR beta chain sequence. Profiling relied on immunoSEQ multiplex PCR, and the TCRdb table lists in-frame clones only, not all of them. The table shows approximately 190,000 clones, with 75% to 90% occurring only once. These data are taken from a study of blood T cell repertoires in COVID-19. Study at large: T cells, B-cell-depleted T cells, or PBMCs supplied cDNA or gDNA.

The germline CDR1 and CDR2 sequences are ENHRY and SYGVKD. The CDR3 spans 13 residues. Trimming took 10 bases from V and 2 from J; bases not matched to a gene: 6. This chain connects TRBV10-3 to TRBJ2-7; 9 nucleotides match TRBD2. This clonotype was obtained from a woman aged 40 to 55 with acute or convalescent COVID-19. Sequencing was done on a sample of peripheral blood. The CDR3 protein is CATTTSGAYEQYF. CDR3 coding DNA: TGTGCCACGACGACTAGCGGAGCCTACGAGCAGTACTTC.